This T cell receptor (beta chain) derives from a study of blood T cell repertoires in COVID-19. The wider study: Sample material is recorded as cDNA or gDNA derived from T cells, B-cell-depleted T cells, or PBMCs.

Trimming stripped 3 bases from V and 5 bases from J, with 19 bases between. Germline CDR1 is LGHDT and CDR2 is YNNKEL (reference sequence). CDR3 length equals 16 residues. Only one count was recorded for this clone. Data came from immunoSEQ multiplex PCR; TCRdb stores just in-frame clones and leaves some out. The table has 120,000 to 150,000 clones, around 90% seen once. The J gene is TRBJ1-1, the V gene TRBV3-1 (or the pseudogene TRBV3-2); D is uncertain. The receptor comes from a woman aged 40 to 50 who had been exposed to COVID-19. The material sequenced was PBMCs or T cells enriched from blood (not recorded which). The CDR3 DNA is TGTGCCAGCAGCCATCTCGAGCGAGTACTTTCGACTGAAGCTTTCTTT. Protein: CASSHLERVLSTEAFF.